A selection of T cell receptor beta chains follows, all from one sample in a study of shared T cell receptors in the human thymus. Data came from immunoSEQ multiplex PCR; TCRdb stores just in-frame clones and leaves some out. The sample holds hundreds of thousands of clones, 70% to 80% seen once. The sample also formed part of further work on human thymus T cells.

Sequenced sample: thymocytes. Source of these receptors: a boy under two years old with a congenital heart defect. Each CDR3 is given with its conserved first and last residue. The D gene is left open where the match is weak. Size tells how often a clone was seen (once, few, many) or the class of an expanded clone, and some rows leave it out.

CDR3 DNA: TGTGCCAGCAGTTCACCCGGGACAGCTAAGAGGTCCCAGTACTTC
CDR3 protein: CASSSPGTAKRSQYF
V gene: TRBV28
J gene: TRBJ2-5
clone size: -
D gene: TRBD1

CDR3 DNA: TGTGCCAGCAGTTCCTCGCGCCGCTCCTACAATGAGCAGTTCTTC
CDR3 protein: CASSSSRRSYNEQFF
V gene: TRBV27
J gene: TRBJ2-1
clone size: -
D gene: -

CDR3 DNA: TGTGCCAGCTCACCACCCGGGACAGGGGATGAGGCAGATACGCAGTATTTT
CDR3 protein: CASSPPGTGDEADTQYF
V gene: TRBV18
J gene: TRBJ2-3
clone size: -
D gene: TRBD1

CDR3 DNA: TGTGCCAGCGGGGCGGGGCGGGAGGAAACCTACAATGAGCAGTTCTTC
CDR3 protein: CASGAGREETYNEQFF
V gene: TRBV9
J gene: TRBJ2-1
clone size: -
D gene: TRBD2

CDR3 DNA: TGTGCCTGGAGTGTACCCAGGGGGCTAAAGTGGGTACTAGCGGGAACAGATACGCAGTATTTT
CDR3 protein: CAWSVPRGLKWVLAGTDTQYF
V gene: TRBV30
J gene: TRBJ2-3
clone size: -
D gene: TRBD2

CDR3 DNA: TGTGCCAGCACCACAATAAGGACAGGGGGTCACGAGCAGTACTTC
CDR3 protein: CASTTIRTGGHEQYF
V gene: TRBV28
J gene: TRBJ2-7
clone size: -
D gene: TRBD1

CDR3 DNA: TGTGCCTGGAGTTTGCGGGGTGAACAGCCCCAGCATTTT
CDR3 protein: CAWSLRGEQPQHF
V gene: TRBV30
J gene: TRBJ1-5
clone size: -
D gene: -

CDR3 DNA: TGTGCCAGCAGTTTCAAGGGGACAGGGGGCTCCTACAATGAGCAGTTCTTC
CDR3 protein: CASSFKGTGGSYNEQFF
V gene: TRBV27
J gene: TRBJ2-1
clone size: -
D gene: TRBD1

CDR3 DNA: TGTGCCAGCAGTGACTCCGCGTCCCCTAGCGAAAAACTGTTTTTT
CDR3 protein: CASSDSASPSEKLFF
V gene: TRBV6-4
J gene: TRBJ1-4
clone size: -
D gene: -

CDR3 DNA: TGTGCCAGCAGTTTACGGGACAGGGGCTCCTACGAGCAGTACTTC
CDR3 protein: CASSLRDRGSYEQYF
V gene: TRBV27
J gene: TRBJ2-7
clone size: few
D gene: TRBD1

CDR3 DNA: TGCGCCAGCAGCCAATCGACTAGCGGGAGAGGGACCGGGGAGCTGTTTTTT
CDR3 protein: CASSQSTSGRGTGELFF
V gene: TRBV4-3
J gene: TRBJ2-2
clone size: -
D gene: TRBD2

CDR3 DNA: TGTGCCAGCAGCTCGCGGGGGGCTAGCGGGAGTTACAATGAGCAGTTCTTC
CDR3 protein: CASSSRGASGSYNEQFF
V gene: TRBV7-3
J gene: TRBJ2-1
clone size: -
D gene: TRBD2

CDR3 DNA: TGTGCCAGCAGCTCGCTCGGGACTCGCCGAGAGCAGTACTTC
CDR3 protein: CASSSLGTRREQYF
V gene: TRBV11-1
J gene: TRBJ2-7
clone size: -
D gene: -

CDR3 DNA: TGTGCCAGCAGTTCTTCAAACCTCCGGGACAGAAGCAATCAGCCCCAGCATTTT
CDR3 protein: CASSSSNLRDRSNQPQHF
V gene: TRBV28
J gene: TRBJ1-5
clone size: -
D gene: TRBD1

CDR3 DNA: TGTGCCAGCAGTTCCGGACAGGGAGCCCACTCTGGGGCCAACGTCCTGACTTTC
CDR3 protein: CASSSGQGAHSGANVLTF
V gene: TRBV28
J gene: TRBJ2-6
clone size: few
D gene: TRBD1

CDR3 DNA: TGTGCCAGCAGTGAAGCGCTTCGAGGGGGAAGTACGGAAGCTTTCTTT
CDR3 protein: CASSEALRGGSTEAFF
V gene: TRBV2
J gene: TRBJ1-1
clone size: -
D gene: -

CDR3 DNA: TGCGCCAGCAGCCAAGAATTGGGACTTTGGGGCTATGGCTACACCTTC
CDR3 protein: CASSQELGLWGYGYTF
V gene: TRBV4-3
J gene: TRBJ1-2
clone size: -
D gene: -

CDR3 DNA: TGTGCCAGCAGTGGGGCTCCGGACCAAGAGACCCAGTACTTC
CDR3 protein: CASSGAPDQETQYF
V gene: TRBV6-1
J gene: TRBJ2-5
clone size: once
D gene: -

CDR3 DNA: TGTGCCAGCAGCTCCGGGACTAGCGGGAGCGGAGCCCAGTACTTC
CDR3 protein: CASSSGTSGSGAQYF
V gene: TRBV7-2
J gene: TRBJ2-5
clone size: -
D gene: TRBD2

CDR3 DNA: TGTGCCAGCAGCTGGTATCCGGGACTAGCGGAGGGAAATGAGCAGTTCTTC
CDR3 protein: CASSWYPGLAEGNEQFF
V gene: TRBV11-3
J gene: TRBJ2-1
clone size: -
D gene: TRBD2

CDR3 DNA: TGTGCCAGCAGCTTAGAACGGGGAAATAGCAATCAGCCCCAGCATTTT
CDR3 protein: CASSLERGNSNQPQHF
V gene: TRBV7-8
J gene: TRBJ1-5
clone size: -
D gene: -

CDR3 DNA: TGCAGCGTTGGGCTAGCGGGAGAAGATACGCAGTATTTT
CDR3 protein: CSVGLAGEDTQYF
V gene: TRBV29-1
J gene: TRBJ2-3
clone size: -
D gene: TRBD2

CDR3 DNA: TGTGCTAGTGGTTTGGGCCTAACACTTGGCGCGGAGTCCTACAATGAGCAGTTCTTC
CDR3 protein: CASGLGLTLGAESYNEQFF
V gene: TRBV12-5
J gene: TRBJ2-1
clone size: once
D gene: -

CDR3 DNA: TGTGCCTGGAACACAGGGCCGGGGGAGACCCAGTACTTC
CDR3 protein: CAWNTGPGETQYF
V gene: TRBV30
J gene: TRBJ2-5
clone size: -
D gene: -

CDR3 DNA: TGTGCCAGCAGTGAGCCACAGGGTATTGGGGTCCAAGAGACCCAGTACTTC
CDR3 protein: CASSEPQGIGVQETQYF
V gene: TRBV6-1
J gene: TRBJ2-5
clone size: -
D gene: -

CDR3 DNA: TGCGCCAGCAGCCCGAGGTCAACCGGGTTTAATGAGCAGTTCTTC
CDR3 protein: CASSPRSTGFNEQFF
V gene: TRBV4-1
J gene: TRBJ2-1
clone size: -
D gene: -

CDR3 DNA: TGTGCCAGCAGCCAAGAGGGCAGGGACAATGAGCAGTTCTTC
CDR3 protein: CASSQEGRDNEQFF
V gene: TRBV4-2
J gene: TRBJ2-1
clone size: few
D gene: -

CDR3 DNA: TGTGCCAGCAGCAGCGTGGCGGGATGGGTGGAGACCCAGTACTTC
CDR3 protein: CASSSVAGWVETQYF
V gene: TRBV11-3
J gene: TRBJ2-5
clone size: -
D gene: -

CDR3 DNA: TGCGCCAGCAGCATAACCGGGACAGTCACAGATACGCAGTATTTT
CDR3 protein: CASSITGTVTDTQYF
V gene: TRBV5-1
J gene: TRBJ2-3
clone size: -
D gene: TRBD1

CDR3 DNA: TGCGCCAGCAGCCAAGAAGCGGAGTCTACCTACGAGCAGTACTTC
CDR3 protein: CASSQEAESTYEQYF
V gene: TRBV4-3
J gene: TRBJ2-7
clone size: few
D gene: -

CDR3 DNA: TGTGCCAGCAGTTCGGGACTAGCCTACAATGAGCAGTTCTTC
CDR3 protein: CASSSGLAYNEQFF
V gene: TRBV6-5
J gene: TRBJ2-1
clone size: -
D gene: TRBD2

CDR3 DNA: TGTGCCAGCAGCGCCAAACCCCCCCCCGGTCCTGGGACAGGGGGCTTATCTAATGAAAAACTGTTTTTT
CDR3 protein: CASSAKPPPGPGTGGLSNEKLFF
V gene: TRBV9
J gene: TRBJ1-4
clone size: few
D gene: TRBD1

CDR3 DNA: TGTGCCAGCACGCAGATAAGCACAGATACGCAGTATTTT
CDR3 protein: CASTQISTDTQYF
V gene: TRBV27
J gene: TRBJ2-3
clone size: -
D gene: -

CDR3 DNA: TGCGCCAGCAGCCAAGTGGGACAGGGCCAAGAGACCCAGTACTTC
CDR3 protein: CASSQVGQGQETQYF
V gene: TRBV4-3
J gene: TRBJ2-5
clone size: -
D gene: TRBD1

CDR3 DNA: TGTGCCAGCAGCTCAAGGACAGGAGGCAATGGCTACACCTTC
CDR3 protein: CASSSRTGGNGYTF
V gene: TRBV7-2
J gene: TRBJ1-2
clone size: -
D gene: TRBD1

CDR3 DNA: TGCGCCAGCAGCCAAAAAAGCGGGAGGGCCCAAACCGGGGAGCTGTTTTTT
CDR3 protein: CASSQKSGRAQTGELFF
V gene: TRBV4-1
J gene: TRBJ2-2
clone size: -
D gene: TRBD2

CDR3 DNA: TGTGCCAGCAGCCTCCCAGGGACAGGGGGCACCGGGGAGCTGTTTTTT
CDR3 protein: CASSLPGTGGTGELFF
V gene: TRBV9
J gene: TRBJ2-2
clone size: -
D gene: TRBD1

CDR3 DNA: TGTGCCAGCAGTGACCCTGGACAGGGAGAGACCCAGTACTTC
CDR3 protein: CASSDPGQGETQYF
V gene: TRBV2
J gene: TRBJ2-5
clone size: -
D gene: TRBD1

CDR3 DNA: TGTGCCAGCAGCCCACCGCAGGGTGATGGCTACACCTTC
CDR3 protein: CASSPPQGDGYTF
V gene: TRBV7-9
J gene: TRBJ1-2
clone size: -
D gene: -

CDR3 DNA: TGCCTAGACTGCGACCATCAGCCCCAGCATTTT
CDR3 protein: CLDCDHQPQHF
V gene: TRBV19
J gene: TRBJ1-5
clone size: -
D gene: -

CDR3 DNA: TGTGCCAGTAGTATAAAAGAACCGGGACAGGTATCGTCCGGGGAGCTGTTTTTT
CDR3 protein: CASSIKEPGQVSSGELFF
V gene: TRBV19
J gene: TRBJ2-2
clone size: -
D gene: TRBD1

CDR3 DNA: TGTGCCTGGAGTGTACGATCCCCAGGGGTTTGCAATCAGCCCCAGCATTTT
CDR3 protein: CAWSVRSPGVCNQPQHF
V gene: TRBV30
J gene: TRBJ1-5
clone size: -
D gene: -

CDR3 DNA: TGTGCCACCAGCAGTGGCTTCACCGGGGAGCTGTTTTTT
CDR3 protein: CATSSGFTGELFF
V gene: TRBV15
J gene: TRBJ2-2
clone size: -
D gene: -

CDR3 DNA: TGTGCCAGCAGTTACGGGGACATCGAAAATGGCTACACCTTC
CDR3 protein: CASSYGDIENGYTF
V gene: TRBV6-6
J gene: TRBJ1-2
clone size: -
D gene: -

CDR3 DNA: TGCGCCAGCAGCCAAATCGGACTAGCAGGAGGAAGGGATACGCAGTATTTT
CDR3 protein: CASSQIGLAGGRDTQYF
V gene: TRBV4-3
J gene: TRBJ2-3
clone size: -
D gene: TRBD2

CDR3 DNA: TGTGCCAGCAGCCCCGGACAGGGGCATAACTATGGCTACACCTTC
CDR3 protein: CASSPGQGHNYGYTF
V gene: TRBV28
J gene: TRBJ1-2
clone size: -
D gene: TRBD1

CDR3 DNA: TGTGCCTGGAGTGTACGGAGGGGGCCCCCCTGCACAGATACGCAGTATTTT
CDR3 protein: CAWSVRRGPPCTDTQYF
V gene: TRBV30
J gene: TRBJ2-3
clone size: -
D gene: -

CDR3 DNA: TGTGCCAGCAGCGGGACTAGCGGGAGCTACGAGCAGTACTTC
CDR3 protein: CASSGTSGSYEQYF
V gene: TRBV5-5
J gene: TRBJ2-7
clone size: -
D gene: TRBD2

CDR3 DNA: TGTGCCAGCACCAGAAGGGGGCGAACTGAAGCTTTCTTT
CDR3 protein: CASTRRGRTEAFF
V gene: TRBV5-6
J gene: TRBJ1-1
clone size: few
D gene: TRBD1

CDR3 DNA: TGTGCCAGCAGTGATTTTTGGCGGTTTGGGTCCTACGAGCAGTACTTC
CDR3 protein: CASSDFWRFGSYEQYF
V gene: TRBV2
J gene: TRBJ2-7
clone size: -
D gene: -

CDR3 DNA: TGTGCCAGCATACGTTCCTACGGGGAGCTGTTTTTT
CDR3 protein: CASIRSYGELFF
V gene: TRBV7-2
J gene: TRBJ2-2
clone size: -
D gene: -

CDR3 DNA: TGTGCCAGCAGCCCCCGGGGGGAGCTGTTTTTT
CDR3 protein: CASSPRGELFF
V gene: TRBV7-8
J gene: TRBJ2-2
clone size: -
D gene: -

CDR3 DNA: TGTGCCAGCAGCACCGAGGGGGTAGCACCTAATGAGCAGTTCTTC
CDR3 protein: CASSTEGVAPNEQFF
V gene: TRBV7-9
J gene: TRBJ2-1
clone size: -
D gene: -